Reported below is one TCR beta chain. Its specificity is not known. This record belongs to a study of OX40 agonist ivuxolimab in advanced cancers. Study-level results: The average count of expanded clones was higher among CD8+ T cells than among CD4+.

Using immunoSEQ multiplex PCR, the repertoire was profiled, and TCRdb retains in-frame clones only, with some absent. Among roughly 76,000 clones listed, just over 85% were seen once. Germline values: CDR1 GTSNPN, CDR2 SVGIG (reference sequence). This CDR3 is 13 amino acids long. V was cut by 3 bases and J by 9 bases, with 17 bases left in between. The sequencing here drew on CD4+ or CD8+ T cells sorted from blood, taken in a trial of the OX40 agonist ivuxolimab. This receptor was obtained from an adult with an advanced solid tumor such as melanoma, head and neck, liver or kidney cancer. The chain couples TRBV30 to TRBJ2-5; no clear D. The CDR3: CAWRLPPLSPQYF. The CDR3 DNA sequence: TGTGCCTGGAGGTTGCCACCGCTAAGCCCCCAGTACTTC.